The 19 T cell receptor beta chains below were found in one sample sequenced in a study of blood T cell repertoires in COVID-19 (TCRdb year 2020). Library construction relied on the immunoSEQ multiplex PCR assay. Here the immuneACCESS table is served through TCRdb, limited to in-frame sequences with V and J called. Missing clones are a known gap in these copies; in checked studies unresolved V genes cover under half, and the rest lacks a known reason. The sample table contains about 270,000 clones; only one count was recorded for 70% to 90% of them. The biggest ten clones account for approximately 4% of the sample. The source material was PBMCs or T cells enriched from blood (not recorded which). These TCRs come from a woman younger than 45 with acute COVID-19.

The V and J genes are TRBV29-1 and TRBJ2-3, with 12 bases that match TRBD2. The V gene end was trimmed by 4 bases and the J gene end by 4 bases; junction bases not matched to a gene: 3. The length of the CDR3 is 14 residues. The germline CDR1 and CDR2 sequences are SQVTM and ANQGSEA. As DNA, the CDR3 is TGCAGCGTTGCTGGACTAGCGGGATCAGATACGCAGTATTTT. Translating gives CSVAGLAGSDTQYF.

This clone came up once. The CDR3 DNA is TGTGCCAGCAGCCCGGCCCCGGACAGGATGAACACTGAAGCTTTCTTT. Its protein is CASSPAPDRMNTEAFF. V gene TRBV5-4 combines with J gene TRBJ1-1; 7 nucleotides match TRBD1. V lost 4 bases and J lost 0; bases outside the gene matches: 9. CDR1 and CDR2 from the germline V gene are SGHNT and YYREEE (reference sequence). The CDR3 sequence is 16 residues long.

The J gene is TRBJ1-6, the V gene TRBV2; 9 nucleotides match TRBD1. Germline loops: CDR1 SNHLY, CDR2 FYNNEI. Trimming removed 6 bases from V and 2 bases from J; junction bases left unmatched: 5. The CDR3 has 16 amino acids. CDR3 residues: CASRETGGAYNSPLHF. In DNA form, the CDR3 reads TGTGCCAGCAGAGAAACAGGGGGCGCCTATAATTCACCCCTCCACTTT.

This chain joins TRBV19 and TRBJ2-1; TRBD1 aligns across 7 bases. V lost 5 bases, J lost 5 bases, and 9 bases stayed unmatched. This CDR3 spans 15 amino acids. CDR1 is LNHDA, CDR2 SQIVND, per germline (reference sequence). The CDR3 coding sequence is TGTGCCAGTAGTGTCACCGGGACAGAGAACAATGAGCAGTTCTTC. Its translation: CASSVTGTENNEQFF.

Details on this clone: This sample includes further DNA sequences coding for the same CDR3. The chain is built from TRBV10-3 and TRBJ2-7, with D possibly TRBD1 on 6 matching bases. This CDR3 region has 14 residues. Per the germline V gene, CDR1 is ENHRY and CDR2 is SYGVKD. Trimming took off 4 bases at V and 3 bases at J, with 13 bases between the two ends. The CDR3 sequence: CAISATGTSYEQYF. The CDR3 coding sequence is TGTGCCATCAGTGCGACAGGAACAAGCTACGAGCAGTACTTC.

The chain joins TRBV7-9 to TRBJ2-1; no definite D call. The CDR3 is made up of 15 amino acids. Trimming took 1 base from V and 4 from J, leaving 11 bases between them. Germline V gene data show CDR1 as SEHNR and CDR2 as FQNEAQ (reference sequence). As DNA, the CDR3 is TGTGCCAGCAGCTTAGATGGGTCAGGTTACAATGAGCAGTTCTTC. This encodes CASSLDGSGYNEQFF.

The chain couples TRBV5-1 to TRBJ2-2; 9 nucleotides agree with TRBD1. Germline CDR1 reads SGHRS; CDR2 reads YFSETQ. Trimming cost V 4 bases and J 6 bases; bases outside gene matches: 7. The CDR3 loop spans 15 amino acids. The CDR3 DNA follows: TGCGCCAGCAGCACGGACAGGGGTTATTCCGGGGAGCTGTTTTTT. It yields the protein CASSTDRGYSGELFF.

The chain recombines TRBV7-6 with TRBJ2-1; a possible D gene is TRBD2 (5 bases). The length of the CDR3 is 13 residues. V was clipped by 5 bases and J by 7 bases, with 12 bases between them. Germline CDR1 is SGHVS and CDR2 is FNYEAQ. The CDR3 region is CASSPTTRNEQFF. The CDR3 DNA reads as TGTGCCAGCAGCCCGACCACTAGGAATGAGCAGTTCTTC.

Written as DNA, the CDR3 is TGTGCCAGCAGGCCGGGACAGAGCACAGATACGCAGTATTTT. Amino acid sequence: CASRPGQSTDTQYF. V is TRBV7-2 and J is TRBJ2-3, with 7 positions matching TRBD1. The CDR3 has 14 residues. After removal of 6 bases from V and 0 bases from J, the junction contained 3 bases not matched to a gene. Germline V gene lookup returns CDR1 SGHTA and CDR2 FQGNSA.

The chain couples TRBV7-2 to TRBJ1-3; D is ambiguous. Trimming left V 4 bases short and J 0 bases short, with 10 bases between. The CDR3 is made up of 15 amino acids. Germline lookup yields CDR1 SGHTA and CDR2 FQGNSA. CDR3 amino acids: CASSYSRNSGNTIYF. Written as DNA, the CDR3 is TGTGCCAGCAGCTACTCGCGGAACTCTGGAAACACCATATATTTT.

The rearrangement joins TRBV10-3 to TRBJ2-7, with 8 positions matching TRBD1. Trimming removed 0 bases from V and 9 bases from J; junction bases left unmatched: 16. The CDR3 extends over 17 amino acids. CDR1 is ENHRY and CDR2 is SYGVKD in the germline V gene. CDR3 residues: CAISESFGDRDRQGQYF. The CDR3 DNA sequence: TGTGCCATCAGTGAGTCATTCGGCGACCGGGACAGGCAAGGGCAGTACTTC.

This chain uses TRBV27 with TRBJ2-7; the D gene is possibly TRBD1 (5 bases). There are 12 residues in the CDR3. V was shortened by 4 bases and J by 7 bases, with 11 bases between the two germline ends. Germline loops: CDR1 MNHEY, CDR2 SMNVEV (reference sequence). The CDR3: CASSSDMGEQYF. The CDR3 DNA is TGTGCCAGCAGTTCGGACATGGGGGAGCAGTACTTC.

The chain uses TRBV18 and TRBJ1-1; tentatively, D is TRBD1 (5 bases). Germline CDR1 is KGHSH and CDR2 is LQKENI. This CDR3 is built from 15 residues. The V end was cut by 2 bases, the J end by 2 bases, with 12 bases between. The CDR3 coding sequence is TGTGCCAGCTCACCAGGAGGGGTCTCTAACACTGAAGCTTTCTTT. It is translated as CASSPGGVSNTEAFF.

CDR3 nucleotides: TGTGCCAGCAGCAAAAAACCCGGGACAGTGCCTGAAGCTTTCTTT. Protein: CASSKKPGTVPEAFF. V gene TRBV21-1 combines with J gene TRBJ1-1; TRBD1, the D gene given by the table, was not confirmed from the DNA. TRBV21-1 is recorded as a pseudogene. The CDR3 is 15 residues long.

The CDR3 DNA is TGTGCCAGCAGCCCCAGGGTGTCACAGGGGTCAGAGACCCAGTACTTC. Translated, it gives CASSPRVSQGSETQYF. The chain joins TRBV9 to TRBJ2-5; 7 bases line up with TRBD1. V trimming: 4 bases; J trimming: 4 bases; junction bases outside the gene matches: 13. This CDR3 contains 16 residues. From germline, CDR1 is SGDLS and CDR2 YYNGEE.

The V and J genes are TRBV19 and TRBJ1-2; no firm D call. Germline V lookup: CDR1 LNHDA, CDR2 SQIVND (reference sequence). Trimming took 7 bases from V and 8 from J, leaving 17 bases between them. There are 13 residues in the CDR3. CDR3 in DNA: TGTGCCAGTACGCCCGGAGCGGGAGAAGGCTACACCTTC. Protein sequence: CASTPGAGEGYTF. The full variable domain, in which reference TRBV19 and TRBJ1-2 provide the parts outside the CDR3, is DGGITQSPKYLFRKEGQNVTLSCEQNLNHDAMYWYRQDPGQGLRLIYYSQIVNDFQKGDIAEGYSVSREKKESFPLTVTSAQKNPTAFYLCASTPGAGEGYTFGSGTRLTVV.

V is TRBV4-1 and J is TRBJ1-5; the match to TRBD1 covers 9 bases. Trimming took 3 bases from V and 9 from J; bases not matched to a gene: 12. The germline gives CDR1 MGHRA, CDR2 YSYEKL. The CDR3 sequence is 16 residues long. DNA of the CDR3: TGCGCCAGCAGCCAGGTCCCGGGACAGGGAATGGGGCCCCAGCATTTT. It translates to CASSQVPGQGMGPQHF.

J is TRBJ2-1 and V is TRBV27, with D possibly being TRBD1 (6 bases). Trimming shortened V by 4 bases and J by 4 bases, and 14 bases separated the two germline ends. Per germline, CDR1 MNHEY and CDR2 SMNVEV (reference sequence). CDR3 length: 15 amino acids. The CDR3 protein is CASSSPQGGYNEQFF. The CDR3 nucleotides are TGTGCCAGCAGTTCGCCACAGGGCGGGTACAATGAGCAGTTCTTC.

This clone was found a few times. The chain has TRBV6-4 and TRBJ2-1; 10 bases align to TRBD2. Germline loops: CDR1 MRHNA, CDR2 SNTAGT. V gave up 4 bases and J gave up 3 bases; unmatched junction bases: 0. The CDR3 loop spans 14 amino acids. CDR3: CASSASGSYNEQFF. The CDR3 coding sequence is TGTGCCAGCAGTGCTAGCGGGAGCTACAATGAGCAGTTCTTC.